The clone carrying this T cell receptor (beta chain) was recorded a few times. The record originates from a study of OX40 agonist ivuxolimab in advanced cancers. Study-level information: Patients' therapy was ivuxolimab, an antibody that acts as an agonist of OX40 (CD134).

This CDR3 has 12 amino acids. Trimming took off 0 bases at V and 5 bases at J, with 4 bases between the two ends. Germline CDR1 is SEHNR and CDR2 is FQNEAQ (reference sequence). Some clones are missing from TCRdb's copy, which holds only in-frame ones; the method was immunoSEQ multiplex PCR. The sample includes fewer than 85,000 clones, 80% to 85% of them seen just once. Blood specimens came from baseline, cycle 4 day 1, and cycle 7 day 1. The material sequenced was CD4+ or CD8+ T cells sorted from blood, taken in a trial of the OX40 agonist ivuxolimab. The chain has TRBV7-9 and TRBJ1-2; D remains ambiguous. The sequence derives from an adult with an advanced solid tumor such as melanoma, head and neck, liver or kidney cancer. CDR3 sequence: CASSLAGYGYTF. The CDR3 DNA follows: TGTGCCAGCAGCTTAGCGGGATATGGCTACACCTTC.